Sequencing of this T cell receptor (beta chain) was carried out in a study of cytomegalovirus exposure and HLA in healthy donors. The study ran its PCR with 60 Vbeta and 13 Jbeta primers. Profiling relied on immunoSEQ multiplex PCR, and the TCRdb table lists in-frame clones only, not all of them. Found here are about 150,000 clones, over 70% of them singletons; the top ten hold 0.95% to 1.5%. The sequenced material came from PBMCs. The TCR comes from a boy between 2 and 10 years old in good health and CMV-seronegative.

CDR3 sequence: CASSRGSPGGELFF. The DNA of the CDR3 is TGTGCCAGTAGTAGAGGATCTCCCGGGGGGGAGCTGTTTTTT. J is TRBJ2-2 and V is TRBV19; D gene ambiguous. V was shortened by 4 bases and J by 8 bases, with 14 bases between the two germline ends. Germline CDR1 LNHDA, CDR2 SQIVND (reference sequence). This CDR3 is 14 amino acids long.